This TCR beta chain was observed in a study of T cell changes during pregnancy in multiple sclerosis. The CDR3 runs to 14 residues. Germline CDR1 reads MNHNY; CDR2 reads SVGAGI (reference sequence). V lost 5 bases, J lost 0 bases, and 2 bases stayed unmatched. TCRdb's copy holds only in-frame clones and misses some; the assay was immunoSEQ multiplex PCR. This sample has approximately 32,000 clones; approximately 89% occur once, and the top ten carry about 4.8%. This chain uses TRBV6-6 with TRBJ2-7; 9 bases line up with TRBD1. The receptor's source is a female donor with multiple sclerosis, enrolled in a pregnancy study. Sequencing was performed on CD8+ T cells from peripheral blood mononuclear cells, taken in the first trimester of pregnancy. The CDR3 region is CASSGTGSSYEQYF. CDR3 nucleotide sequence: TGTGCCAGCAGTGGGACAGGGAGCTCCTACGAGCAGTACTTC.